The 9 T cell receptor beta chains below come from one sample, sequenced in a study of blood T cell repertoires in COVID-19. Only in-frame clones appear in the TCRdb table, and some are missing; sequencing was by immunoSEQ multiplex PCR. The data contain around 220,000 clones, roughly 87% of them seen just once; the ten biggest clones take up 1.5% to 2%. Sequencing used peripheral blood. Every receptor here comes from a middle-aged man with active or convalescent COVID-19.

The chain recombines TRBV27 with TRBJ2-7, with 7 bases that match TRBD1. The CDR3 spans 15 residues. Trimming took 6 bases from V and 1 from J; bases not matched to a gene: 9. Germline loops: CDR1 MNHEY, CDR2 SMNVEV (reference sequence). The DNA of the CDR3 is TGTGCCAGCAGACCAGGACAGGTGATATCCTACGAGCAGTACTTC. Translating gives CASRPGQVISYEQYF.

This clone showed up just a few times. The V call is TRBV2, the J call TRBJ1-4; weak D call: TRBD1 (5 bases). Germline V gives CDR1 SNHLY, CDR2 FYNNEI. The CDR3 length is 14 residues. The V end lost 6 bases, the J end lost 7 bases, and 15 bases lay between the germline ends. As DNA, the CDR3 is TGTGCCAGCAGGGGAGGGGATCTTGGTGAAAAACTGTTTTTT. This codes for CASRGGDLGEKLFF.

J is TRBJ1-4 and V is TRBV10-3; 11 bases line up with TRBD1. Germline V gene sequence: CDR1 ENHRY, CDR2 SYGVKD. The length of the CDR3 is 16 residues. The V segment lost 10 bases and the J segment 6 bases; nucleotides outside the gene matches: 13. The CDR3 region has the DNA TGTGCCACCCACCCGGGACAGGGGGACGTGGATGAAAAACTGTTTTTT. Protein: CATHPGQGDVDEKLFF.

This clone has just a few counts. The rearrangement uses TRBV9 and TRBJ1-2, with unresolved D. V was clipped by 4 bases and J by 8 bases, with 9 bases between them. CDR3 size: 11 residues. Germline CDR1 SGDLS, CDR2 YYNGEE. The CDR3 nucleotides are TGTGCCAGCAGCTCCCTACCCGGCTACACCTTC. This sequence encodes CASSSLPGYTF. The complete variable domain, with remaining parts taken from reference TRBV9 and TRBJ1-2, reads DSGVTQTPKHLITATGQRVTLRCSPRSGDLSVYWYQQSLDQGLQFLIQYYNGEERAKGNILERFSAQQFPDLHSELNLSSLELGDSALYFCASSSLPGYTFGSGTRLTVV.

The rearrangement joins TRBV3-1 (or the pseudogene TRBV3-2) to TRBJ1-3; 8 bases fit TRBD1. Germline V gives CDR1 LGHDT, CDR2 YNNKEL (reference sequence). The CDR3 consists of 15 residues. V gave up 4 bases and J gave up 2 bases; unmatched junction bases: 4. This CDR3 is CASSPRDRTGNTIYF. CDR3 in DNA: TGTGCCAGCAGCCCACGGGACAGGACTGGAAACACCATATATTTT.

The count of this clone is one. The CDR3 region is CASGTGATNEKLFF. The CDR3 region has the DNA TGCGCCAGTGGAACAGGGGCAACTAATGAAAAACTGTTTTTT. The V and J genes are TRBV5-1 and TRBJ1-4, with 7 positions matching TRBD1. This CDR3 comprises 14 residues. The germline CDR1 and CDR2 sequences are SGHRS and YFSETQ. J was trimmed by 0 bases and V by 8 bases; bases with no gene match: 4. The full variable domain, its missing parts supplied by reference TRBV5-1 and TRBJ1-4, is KAGVTQTPRYLIKTRGQQVTLSCSPISGHRSVSWYQQTPGQGLQFLFEYFSETQRNKGNFPGRFSGRQFSNSRSEMNVSTLELGDSALYLCASGTGATNEKLFFGSGTQLSVL.

J is TRBJ1-2 and V is TRBV13, with 8 positions matching TRBD1. The trim removed 5 bases at V and 3 bases at J, leaving 8 bases unmatched. The CDR3 consists of 15 residues. Germline lookup yields CDR1 PRHDT and CDR2 FYEKMQ (reference sequence). The CDR3 nucleotides read TGTGCCAGCAGCGTCGGGGACAGGAGATACTATGGCTACACCTTC. Amino acids: CASSVGDRRYYGYTF.

The chain employs TRBV5-1 and TRBJ1-4, with 8 bases lining up with TRBD1. Germline CDR1 reads SGHRS; CDR2 reads YFSETQ. The ends lost 2 bases at V and 5 bases at J; junction bases unmatched: 5. This CDR3 has 15 amino acids. The CDR3 region has the DNA TGCGCCAGCAGCTTACAACAGGGGGGGAATGAAAAACTGTTTTTT. Protein sequence: CASSLQQGGNEKLFF.

The chain combines TRBV5-1 with TRBJ2-1; TRBD1 aligns across 7 bases. This CDR3 region has 16 residues. The germline V gene has CDR1 SGHRS and CDR2 YFSETQ. J gave up 2 bases and V 2 bases, and 7 bases lay outside the gene matches. The CDR3 DNA reads as TGCGCCAGCAGCTTACAGGGGCACGGTACCTACAATGAGCAGTTCTTC. This codes for CASSLQGHGTYNEQFF.